This TCR beta chain appears in the sequencing data of a study of T cell changes during pregnancy in multiple sclerosis. This table comes from immunoSEQ multiplex PCR, and its TCRdb copy is limited to in-frame clones, with some not included. The sample carries approximately 83,000 clones, around 93% recorded once. V lost 3 bases and J 0 bases, leaving 10 bases between the germline ends. The germline V gene encodes CDR1 SGHNT and CDR2 YYREEE (reference sequence). This CDR3 is 15 amino acids long. J is TRBJ2-1 and V is TRBV5-4; possible D gene TRBD1, 5 bases. The origin of this receptor is a female donor with multiple sclerosis, enrolled in a pregnancy study. This material consisted of peripheral blood, taken in the first trimester of pregnancy. CDR3 amino acids: CASSSRQSSYNEQFF. The DNA of the CDR3 is TGTGCCAGCAGCTCAAGACAGAGCTCCTACAATGAGCAGTTCTTC.